This TCR beta chain was obtained from a study of T cell repertoires in cytomegalovirus infection. Study at large: CMV epitopes used comprised recently identified HLA-C-restricted ones and well-studied HLA-B-restricted ones.

The V and J ends lost 1 base and 3 bases, in that order; junction bases with no gene match: 5. Germline-derived CDR1 and CDR2 are SNHLY and FYNNEI. CDR3 length equals 15 residues. TCRdb analysed the reads with MiXCR anew, one entry per CDR3 protein. The sample shows around 360,000 distinct CDR3 sequences, about 34% of them seen only once. For this clonotype: Its target is unknown.

This specimen was cultured PBMCs, taken from culture after CMV antigen stimulation. This chain links TRBV2 with TRBJ2-7; 8 nucleotides agree with TRBD2. The clonotype was recovered from a human donor in good health (CMV status not recorded). Some clones in this sample may be carry-over from other donors' samples. CDR3 residues: CASSEGVAGSYEQYF. In DNA form, the CDR3 reads TGTGCCAGCAGTGAAGGGGTAGCGGGAAGCTACGAGCAGTACTTC.